Below, 3 T cell receptor beta chains from the same sample are listed, as sequenced in a study of T-cell reconstitution after alpha-beta-depleted transplantation in children. Unique molecular identifiers featured in how the TCRbeta library was prepared. MiXCR was run by TCRdb on the PCR reads, yielding one entry per CDR3 protein. The sample yields just over 200,000 distinct CDR3 sequences, approximately 8.4% seen once. The input for sequencing was PBMCs, mostly from graft donor cells, taken 360 days after TCRalphabeta/CD19-depleted stem cell transplant. The receptors originated from a male patient aged 2-15 years who had a stem cell transplant for acute myeloid leukemia, so the T cells may come from the graft donor.

The chain is built from TRBV23-1 and TRBJ2-3, with a tentative D call TRBD2 (6 bases). TRBV23-1 is treated as an ORF (open reading frame) with a function not yet certain. Trimming pared 0 bases from V and 0 bases from J, leaving 16 bases between. The length of the CDR3 is 18 residues. CDR3 residues: CASSQSTLAELSTDTQYF. The CDR3 coding sequence is TGCGCCAGCAGTCAATCCACACTAGCCGAACTGAGCACAGATACGCAGTATTTT.

In this sample, this clonotype turned up many times. The V gene is TRBV20-1, the J gene TRBJ2-1; 8 positions agree with TRBD1. Germline V CDR1 and CDR2: DFQATT, SNEGSKA (reference sequence). The CDR3 length is 13 residues. The V segment lost 5 bases and the J segment 7 bases; nucleotides outside the gene matches: 7. CDR3 nucleotides: TGCAGTGCTCCACGACAGGGGCGGAATGAGCAGTTCTTC. Translated, it gives CSAPRQGRNEQFF.

This clonotype came up a few times. The chain uses TRBV15 and TRBJ2-1; 11 nucleotides align to TRBD2. Trimming at V came to 3 bases and at J to 6 bases, leaving 10 bases not matched to a gene. Germline V CDR1 and CDR2: LNHNV, YYDKDF (reference sequence). This CDR3 has 17 amino acids. CDR3 region: CATSSLPGLADLNEQFF. The CDR3 region has the DNA TGTGCCACCAGCAGCCTTCCGGGACTAGCGGACCTCAATGAGCAGTTCTTC.